A selection of T cell receptor beta chains follows, all from one sample in a study of monozygotic twins with inflammatory bowel disease. TCRdb reprocessed the 5' RACE reads and keeps a single row for each CDR3 protein, giving no DNA. The sample table includes 300,000 to 450,000 distinct CDR3 sequences. Sequences were obtained from blood. Receptors were obtained from a human donor with ulcerative colitis or Crohn's disease, or a healthy co-twin of an affected twin (not recorded which). Each CDR3 is given with its conserved first and last residue. Each record gives: J gene, CDR3 length, V gene, CDR3 protein.

j_gene: TRBJ1-4
len: 14
v_gene: TRBV15
CDR3aa: CATSRRQGNEKLFF

j_gene: TRBJ1-3
len: 16
v_gene: TRBV12-3/TRBV12-4
CDR3aa: CASSLFRTNSGNTIYF

j_gene: TRBJ2-1
len: 15
v_gene: TRBV12-3/TRBV12-4
CDR3aa: CASSPRDREENEQFF

j_gene: TRBJ1-6
len: 15
v_gene: TRBV10-3
CDR3aa: CAIRGTPTANSPLHF

j_gene: TRBJ1-4
len: 15
v_gene: TRBV4-1
CDR3aa: CASGVRQGYNEKLFF

j_gene: TRBJ2-2
len: 15
v_gene: TRBV7-9
CDR3aa: CASSSGQGNTGELFF

j_gene: TRBJ2-3
len: 16
v_gene: TRBV3-1
CDR3aa: CASSQVGNRDTDTQYF

j_gene: TRBJ1-6
len: 17
v_gene: TRBV27
CDR3aa: CASSFRKATTNNSPLHF

j_gene: TRBJ2-7
len: 11
v_gene: TRBV5-1
CDR3aa: CASSGAYEQYF

j_gene: TRBJ1-3
len: 16
v_gene: TRBV6-5
CDR3aa: CASSYLGEDSGNTIYF

j_gene: TRBJ2-5
len: 15
v_gene: TRBV20-1
CDR3aa: CSARGTGSIQETQYF

j_gene: TRBJ2-3
len: 15
v_gene: TRBV12-3/TRBV12-4
CDR3aa: CASCRDGHYTDTQYF

j_gene: TRBJ1-2
len: 16
v_gene: TRBV30
CDR3aa: CAWSGMGTGDNYGYTF

j_gene: TRBJ2-7
len: 14
v_gene: TRBV6-6
CDR3aa: CASSSRDRVNEQYF

j_gene: TRBJ1-2
len: 16
v_gene: TRBV27
CDR3aa: CASSLSSEGFHYGYTF

j_gene: TRBJ2-7
len: 14
v_gene: TRBV28
CDR3aa: CASRIGAGLGEQYF

j_gene: TRBJ2-2
len: 16
v_gene: TRBV20-1
CDR3aa: CSARDTGLAVTGELFF

j_gene: TRBJ1-6
len: 13
v_gene: TRBV29-1
CDR3aa: CSVKTGADSPLHF

j_gene: TRBJ1-5
len: 14
v_gene: TRBV19
CDR3aa: CASSIDWSNQPQHF

j_gene: TRBJ1-1
len: 13
v_gene: TRBV6-5
CDR3aa: CASSSIMNTEAFF

j_gene: TRBJ2-1
len: 15
v_gene: TRBV12-5
CDR3aa: CASGGGQSSYNEQFF

j_gene: TRBJ2-7
len: 14
v_gene: TRBV12-3/TRBV12-4
CDR3aa: CASSWDRGSYEQYF

j_gene: TRBJ2-5
len: 14
v_gene: TRBV6-2/TRBV6-3
CDR3aa: CASRARGNQETQYF

j_gene: TRBJ2-3
len: 16
v_gene: TRBV7-2
CDR3aa: CASSLTVAGGPDTQYF

j_gene: TRBJ2-5
len: 16
v_gene: TRBV29-1
CDR3aa: CSGEVGQGRFQETQYF

j_gene: TRBJ1-1
len: 17
v_gene: TRBV12-3/TRBV12-4
CDR3aa: CASSLVGAGYSNTEAFF

j_gene: TRBJ2-1
len: 15
v_gene: TRBV11-2
CDR3aa: CASSFVRGVNNEQFF

j_gene: TRBJ2-7
len: 15
v_gene: TRBV4-3
CDR3aa: CASSQKGDSSYEQYF

j_gene: TRBJ2-7
len: 12
v_gene: TRBV2
CDR3aa: CASVADTSEQYF

j_gene: TRBJ2-1
len: 18
v_gene: TRBV19
CDR3aa: CASSSPPFWDRDIDEQFF

j_gene: TRBJ1-5
len: 14
v_gene: TRBV19
CDR3aa: CTSAVRDSNQPQHF

j_gene: TRBJ2-3
len: 20
v_gene: TRBV10-3
CDR3aa: CAISDLPSGGTRPFTDTQYF

j_gene: TRBJ2-2
len: 14
v_gene: TRBV20-1
CDR3aa: CSARDRWVGGELFF

j_gene: TRBJ1-1
len: 17
v_gene: TRBV7-9
CDR3aa: CASSTTVGGGQNTEAFF

j_gene: TRBJ2-7
len: 15
v_gene: TRBV20-1
CDR3aa: CSALSTGASSYEQYF

j_gene: TRBJ2-5
len: 14
v_gene: TRBV5-1
CDR3aa: CASTPPEGRETQYF

j_gene: TRBJ1-2
len: 15
v_gene: TRBV5-1
CDR3aa: CASSTGQSGRYGYTF

j_gene: TRBJ2-1
len: 14
v_gene: TRBV7-9
CDR3aa: CASSYTGLYNEQFF

j_gene: TRBJ2-2
len: 17
v_gene: TRBV12-3/TRBV12-4
CDR3aa: CASSFFSNAYRTGELFF

j_gene: TRBJ1-2
len: 14
v_gene: TRBV2
CDR3aa: CASSVSQGNYGYTF

j_gene: TRBJ2-3
len: 15
v_gene: TRBV7-3
CDR3aa: CASSQQGGSTDTQYF

j_gene: TRBJ1-1
len: 15
v_gene: TRBV5-1
CDR3aa: CASSHSGQMNTEAFF

j_gene: TRBJ2-7
len: 15
v_gene: TRBV15
CDR3aa: CATSREQGPYYEQYF

j_gene: TRBJ1-4
len: 15
v_gene: TRBV4-3
CDR3aa: CASSLIQGFNEKLFF

j_gene: TRBJ1-1
len: 13
v_gene: TRBV7-2
CDR3aa: CASSTGLRTEAFF

j_gene: TRBJ2-1
len: 15
v_gene: TRBV20-1
CDR3aa: CSVQRAGGFYNEQFF

j_gene: TRBJ1-5
len: 16
v_gene: TRBV19
CDR3aa: CASSIEKGKGNQPQHF

j_gene: TRBJ2-7
len: 16
v_gene: TRBV27
CDR3aa: CASSYSVGGIDYEQYF

j_gene: TRBJ1-1
len: 12
v_gene: TRBV6-6
CDR3aa: CASTTGDTEAFF

j_gene: TRBJ1-5
len: 16
v_gene: TRBV20-1
CDR3aa: CSASRGQFYSNQPQHF

j_gene: TRBJ2-7
len: 13
v_gene: TRBV20-1
CDR3aa: CSAPRDRDYEQYF

j_gene: TRBJ1-5
len: 15
v_gene: TRBV29-1
CDR3aa: CSVAIRADSNQPQHF

j_gene: TRBJ1-2
len: 12
v_gene: TRBV12-3/TRBV12-4
CDR3aa: CASRRLNYGYTF

j_gene: TRBJ1-1
len: 11
v_gene: TRBV20-1
CDR3aa: CSARMYTEAFF

j_gene: TRBJ2-3
len: 15
v_gene: TRBV18
CDR3aa: CASSPKILAGDTQYF

j_gene: TRBJ2-1
len: 15
v_gene: TRBV5-1
CDR3aa: CASSLNSGGSNEQFF

j_gene: TRBJ2-5
len: 15
v_gene: TRBV5-1
CDR3aa: CASSLQLGYQETQYF

j_gene: TRBJ1-1
len: 14
v_gene: TRBV6-1
CDR3aa: CASRPRQTNTEAFF

j_gene: TRBJ2-1
len: 14
v_gene: TRBV6-2/TRBV6-3
CDR3aa: CASSYLQRGDEQFF